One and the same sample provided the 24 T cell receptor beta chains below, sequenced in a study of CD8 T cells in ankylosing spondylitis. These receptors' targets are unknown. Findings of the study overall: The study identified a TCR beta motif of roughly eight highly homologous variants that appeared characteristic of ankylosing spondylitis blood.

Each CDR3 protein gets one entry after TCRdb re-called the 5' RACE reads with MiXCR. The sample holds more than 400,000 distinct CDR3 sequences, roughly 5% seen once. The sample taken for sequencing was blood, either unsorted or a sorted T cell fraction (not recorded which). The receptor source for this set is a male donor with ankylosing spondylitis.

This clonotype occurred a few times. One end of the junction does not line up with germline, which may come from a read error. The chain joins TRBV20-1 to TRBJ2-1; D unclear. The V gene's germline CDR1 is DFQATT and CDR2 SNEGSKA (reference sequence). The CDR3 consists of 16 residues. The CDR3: CCARDLRAPSPHEQFF. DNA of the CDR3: TGCTGTGCTAGAGATCTAAGGGCTCCCAGTCCACATGAGCAGTTCTTC.

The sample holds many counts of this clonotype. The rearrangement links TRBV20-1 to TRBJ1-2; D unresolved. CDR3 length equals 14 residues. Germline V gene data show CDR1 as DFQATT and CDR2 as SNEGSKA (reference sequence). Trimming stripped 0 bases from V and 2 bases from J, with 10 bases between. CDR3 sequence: CSARDRLGNYGYTF. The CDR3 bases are TGCAGTGCTAGAGATCGGTTGGGCAACTATGGCTACACCTTC.

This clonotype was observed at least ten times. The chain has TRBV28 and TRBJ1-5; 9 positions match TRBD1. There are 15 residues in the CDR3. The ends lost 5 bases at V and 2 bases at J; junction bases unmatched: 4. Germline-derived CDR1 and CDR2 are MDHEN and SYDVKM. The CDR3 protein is CASSRRTGGNQPQHF. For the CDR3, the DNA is TGTGCCAGCAGTCGGAGGACAGGGGGCAATCAGCCCCAGCATTTT. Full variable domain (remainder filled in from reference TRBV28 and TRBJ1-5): DVKVTQSSRYLVKRTGEKVFLECVQDMDHENMFWYRQDPGLGLRLIYFSYDVKMKEKGDIPEGYSVSREKKERFSLILESASTNQTSMYLCASSRRTGGNQPQHFGDGTRLSIL.

In nucleotides, the CDR3 is TGCAGCGTCGTCGGACTAGCGGGAGTATCAACTCTGGATGAGCAGTTCTTC. The encoded protein is CSVVGLAGVSTLDEQFF. V usage is TRBV29-1 and J usage is TRBJ2-1; 13 bases are shared with TRBD2. The CDR3 length is 17 residues. The J segment lost 8 bases and the V segment lost 6 bases, leaving 16 bases of the junction unmatched. From germline, CDR1 is SQVTM and CDR2 ANQGSEA.

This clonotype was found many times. The CDR3 DNA is TGCGCCAGCAGCTTGGTACCGGGGGGCCTCACTGAAGCTTTCTTT. It encodes CASSLVPGGLTEAFF. The rearrangement joins TRBV5-1 to TRBJ1-1, with a possible D match to TRBD1 (6 bases). There are 15 residues in the CDR3. Trimming shortened V by 0 bases and J by 4 bases, and 13 bases separated the two germline ends. Germline values: CDR1 SGHRS, CDR2 YFSETQ.

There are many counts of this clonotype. The CDR3 reads CASSQGHLGDTQYF. The CDR3 nucleotides are TGTGCCAGCAGCCAAGGCCACTTAGGGGATACGCAGTATTTT. The gene calls are TRBV4-2 and TRBJ2-3; D uncertain. V was cut by 1 base and J by 6 bases, with 11 bases left in between. The CDR3 totals 14 residues. Looked up from germline, CDR1 is LGHNA and CDR2 is YNFKEQ.

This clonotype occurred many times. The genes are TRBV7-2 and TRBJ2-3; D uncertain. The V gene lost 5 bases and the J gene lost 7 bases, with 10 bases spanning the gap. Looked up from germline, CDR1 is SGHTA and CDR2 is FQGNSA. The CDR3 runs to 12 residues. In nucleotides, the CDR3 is TGTGCCAGCAGCCTTAATATATATACGCAGTATTTT. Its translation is CASSLNIYTQYF. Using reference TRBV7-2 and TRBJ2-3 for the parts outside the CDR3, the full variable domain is GAGVSQSPSNKVTEKGKDVELRCDPISGHTALYWYRQSLGQGLEFLIYFQGNSAPDKSGLPSDRFSAERTGGSVSTLTIQRTQQEDSAVYLCASSLNIYTQYFGPGTRLTVL.

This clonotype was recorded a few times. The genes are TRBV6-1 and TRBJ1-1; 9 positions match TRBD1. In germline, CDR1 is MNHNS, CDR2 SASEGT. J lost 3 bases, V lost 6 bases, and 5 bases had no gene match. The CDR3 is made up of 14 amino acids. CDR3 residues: CASREQGADTEAFF. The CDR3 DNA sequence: TGTGCCAGCAGAGAACAGGGGGCTGACACTGAAGCTTTCTTT.

DNA for the CDR3: TGCGCCAGCAGCCACCCTCGGAGGAGGAACCCCAATGAAAAACTGTTTTTT. This encodes CASSHPRRRNPNEKLFF. The chain employs TRBV4-1 and TRBJ1-4; D is unresolved. Trimming shortened V by 3 bases and J by 5 bases, and 19 bases separated the two germline ends. CDR1 and CDR2 (germline): MGHRA, YSYEKL. The CDR3 runs to 17 residues.

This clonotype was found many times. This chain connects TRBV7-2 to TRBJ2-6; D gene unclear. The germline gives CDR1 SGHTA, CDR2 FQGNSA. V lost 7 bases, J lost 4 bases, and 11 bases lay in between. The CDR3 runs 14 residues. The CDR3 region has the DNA TGTGCCAGCACCATCATTCCCGGGGCCAACGTCCTGACTTTC. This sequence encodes CASTIIPGANVLTF.

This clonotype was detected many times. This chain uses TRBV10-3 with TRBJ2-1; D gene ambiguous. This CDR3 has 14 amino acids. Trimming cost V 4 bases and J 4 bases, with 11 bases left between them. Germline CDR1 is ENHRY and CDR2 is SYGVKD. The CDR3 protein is CAISAGLGYNEQFF. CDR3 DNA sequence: TGTGCCATCAGTGCCGGGCTAGGGTACAATGAGCAGTTCTTC.

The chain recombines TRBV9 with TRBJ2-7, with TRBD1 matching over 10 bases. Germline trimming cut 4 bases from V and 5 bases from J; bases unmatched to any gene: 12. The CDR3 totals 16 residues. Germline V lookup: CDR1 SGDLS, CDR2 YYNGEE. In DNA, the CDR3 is TGTGCCAGCAGCCCGGGCCGGGACAGGGGAAACAACGAGCAGTACTTC. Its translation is CASSPGRDRGNNEQYF.

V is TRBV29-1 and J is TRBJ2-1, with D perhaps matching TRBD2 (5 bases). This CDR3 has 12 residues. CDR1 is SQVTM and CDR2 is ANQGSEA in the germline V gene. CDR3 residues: CSTRGIRNEQFF. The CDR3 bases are TGCAGTACTCGGGGAATAAGAAATGAGCAGTTCTTC.

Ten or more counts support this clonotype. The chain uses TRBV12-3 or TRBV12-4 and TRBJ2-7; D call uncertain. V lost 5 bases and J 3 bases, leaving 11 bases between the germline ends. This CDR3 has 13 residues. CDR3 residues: CASSPDNLYEQYF. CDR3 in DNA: TGTGCCAGCAGTCCCGACAATCTCTACGAGCAGTACTTC.

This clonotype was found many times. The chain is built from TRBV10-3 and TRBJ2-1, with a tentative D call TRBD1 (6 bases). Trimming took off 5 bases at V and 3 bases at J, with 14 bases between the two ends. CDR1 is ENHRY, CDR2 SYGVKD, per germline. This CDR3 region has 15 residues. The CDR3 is CAISRGDTNYNEQFF. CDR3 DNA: TGTGCCATCAGTAGAGGGGACACAAACTACAATGAGCAGTTCTTC.

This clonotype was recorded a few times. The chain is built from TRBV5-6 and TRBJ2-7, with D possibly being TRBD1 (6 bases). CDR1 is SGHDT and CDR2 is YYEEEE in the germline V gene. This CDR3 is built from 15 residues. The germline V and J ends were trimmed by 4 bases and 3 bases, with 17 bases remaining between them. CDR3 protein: CASSVRTVDHYEQYF. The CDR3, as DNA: TGTGCCAGCAGCGTCCGGACAGTGGATCACTACGAGCAGTACTTC.

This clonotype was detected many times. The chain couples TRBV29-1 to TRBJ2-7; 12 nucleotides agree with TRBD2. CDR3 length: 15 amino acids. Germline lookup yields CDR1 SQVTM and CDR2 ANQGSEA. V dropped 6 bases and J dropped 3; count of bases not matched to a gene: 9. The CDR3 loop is CSVSSGRAPGYEQYF. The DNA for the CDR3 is TGCAGCGTGTCTAGCGGGAGGGCCCCCGGCTACGAGCAGTACTTC.

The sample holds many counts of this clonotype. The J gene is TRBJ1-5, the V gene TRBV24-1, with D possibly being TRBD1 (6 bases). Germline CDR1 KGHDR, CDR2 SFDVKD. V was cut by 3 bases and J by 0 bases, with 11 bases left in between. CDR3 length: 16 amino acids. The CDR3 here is CATSDRDTSSNQPQHF. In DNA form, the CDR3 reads TGTGCCACCAGTGATCGGGACACCTCTAGCAATCAGCCCCAGCATTTT.

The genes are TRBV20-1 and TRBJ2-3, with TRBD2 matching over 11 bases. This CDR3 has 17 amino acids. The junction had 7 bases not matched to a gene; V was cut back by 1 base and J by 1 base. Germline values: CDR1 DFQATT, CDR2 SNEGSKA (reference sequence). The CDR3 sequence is CSARAGLAGGRTDTQYF. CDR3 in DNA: TGCAGTGCTAGAGCGGGGCTAGCGGGAGGTCGCACAGATACGCAGTATTTT.

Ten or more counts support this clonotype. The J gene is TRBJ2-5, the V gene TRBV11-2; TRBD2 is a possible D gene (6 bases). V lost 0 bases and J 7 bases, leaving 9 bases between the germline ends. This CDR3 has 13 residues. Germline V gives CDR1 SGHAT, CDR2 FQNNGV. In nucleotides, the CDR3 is TGTGCCAGCAGCTTAGATCAGGGAGGGACCCAGTACTTC. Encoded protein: CASSLDQGGTQYF.

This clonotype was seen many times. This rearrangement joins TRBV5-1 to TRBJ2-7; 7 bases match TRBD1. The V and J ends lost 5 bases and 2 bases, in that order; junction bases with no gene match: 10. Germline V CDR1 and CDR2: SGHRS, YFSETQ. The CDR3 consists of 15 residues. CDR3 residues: CASRGTGTVAYEQYF. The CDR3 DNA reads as TGCGCCAGCAGAGGGACCGGGACAGTGGCCTACGAGCAGTACTTC.

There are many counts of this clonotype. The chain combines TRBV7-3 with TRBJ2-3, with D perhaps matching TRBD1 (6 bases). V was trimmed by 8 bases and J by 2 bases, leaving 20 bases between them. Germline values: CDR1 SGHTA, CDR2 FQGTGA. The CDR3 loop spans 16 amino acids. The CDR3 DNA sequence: TGTGCCAGCGGCAGAGGGGCCAGGGGAAACACAGATACGCAGTATTTT. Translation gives CASGRGARGNTDTQYF.

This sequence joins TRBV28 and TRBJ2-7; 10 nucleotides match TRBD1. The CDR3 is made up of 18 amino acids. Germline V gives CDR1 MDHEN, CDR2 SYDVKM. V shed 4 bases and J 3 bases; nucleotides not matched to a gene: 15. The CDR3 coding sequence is TGTGCCAGCAGTTATTTATCCGGGACAGGGGATTCGGGCTACGAGCAGTACTTC. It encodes CASSYLSGTGDSGYEQYF.

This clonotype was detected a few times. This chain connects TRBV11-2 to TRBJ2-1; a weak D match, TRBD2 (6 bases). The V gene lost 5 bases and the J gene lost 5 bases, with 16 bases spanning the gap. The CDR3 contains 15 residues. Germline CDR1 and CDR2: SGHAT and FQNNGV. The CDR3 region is CASSPPGTSHNEQFF. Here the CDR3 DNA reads TGTGCCAGCAGCCCCCCCGGGACTTCTCACAATGAGCAGTTCTTC.